The TCR beta chain described here comes from a study of shared clonotypes between healthy human individuals. Study overall: Participating donors consisted of a couple of women and a few men aged 18 to 49. Per-donor plates numbered three CD4 naive, three CD4 memory, two CD8 naive and one CD8 memory. Study-level results: Among donors, sharing of clonotypes was expected to be affected by sequencing depth.

Naive CD8 populations comprised CD45RO-negative cells positively selected for CCR7, excluding terminally differentiated effector memory CD45RA+ cells. It was across several immunoSEQ plates that each subset's genomic DNA was evenly split. Here immunoSEQ multiplex PCR was the method, and the copy in TCRdb shows in-frame clones only, minus some. Of roughly 590,000 clones in the sample, nearly 97% are singletons; the top ten hold about 0.11%. V lost 3 bases to trimming and J lost 0 bases, with 7 bases between them. Germline V gene sequence: CDR1 SGDLS, CDR2 YYNGEE. The CDR3 runs 14 residues. About this clone: No antigen is known for it. The sample holds other DNA sequences that translate to the same CDR3.

The clonotype was recovered from a woman aged 25 to 39 in good health. V usage is TRBV9 and J usage is TRBJ1-3; D gene uncertain. The material sequenced was naive CD8+ T cells sorted from blood. The CDR3 bases are TGTGCCAGCAGCGCCGGCTCCTCTGGAAACACCATATATTTT. Protein: CASSAGSSGNTIYF.